The T cell receptor beta chain described here comes from a study of T cells after yellow fever vaccination. Study as a whole: The SMART-Seq v4 Ultra Low Input method served to prepare the low-cell-number fractions.

The CDR3 covers 15 residues. Looked up from germline, CDR1 is DFQATT and CDR2 is SNEGSKA (reference sequence). V lost 4 bases to trimming and J lost 9 bases; unmatched junction nucleotides: 9. TCRdb called the 5' RACE reads again in MiXCR, with one record for every CDR3 protein. The data hold some 10,000 distinct CDR3 sequences, with 4.5% to 5.5% observed a single time. The table lists this clonotype with many counts. J is TRBJ2-2 and V is TRBV20-1; 12 nucleotides align to TRBD2. The source was PBMCs, either bulk or a sorted T-cell subset (CD4+, CD8+, memory, or dextramer-sorted; not recorded which), collected approximately 16 days after the first yellow fever vaccination. This clonotype originated in a man aged 18 to 29 who received the YFV17D yellow fever vaccine. CDR3 loop: CSATLAGGVGRELFF. The CDR3 DNA reads TGCAGTGCTACTCTAGCGGGGGGGGTCGGCCGGGAGCTGTTTTTT.